This record looks at one TCR beta chain sequence and its context. The sample is drawn from a study of blood T cell repertoires in COVID-19. Clones were read by immunoSEQ multiplex PCR, and TCRdb kept only the in-frame ones, dropping some. The sample includes 300,000 to 350,000 clones, about 88% of them seen just once. The CDR3 loop spans 13 amino acids. Trimming cost V 6 bases and J 2 bases; bases outside gene matches: 5. Germline CDR1 and CDR2: SQVTM and ANQGSEA. Sequenced sample: PBMCs or T cells enriched from blood (not recorded which). This receptor was obtained from a woman in her 30s who had recovered from COVID-19. The gene calls are TRBV29-1 and TRBJ2-3; 7 nucleotides line up with TRBD1. The CDR3 sequence: CSVTGQYTDTQYF. The CDR3 DNA reads TGCAGCGTAACGGGACAGTACACAGATACGCAGTATTTT.